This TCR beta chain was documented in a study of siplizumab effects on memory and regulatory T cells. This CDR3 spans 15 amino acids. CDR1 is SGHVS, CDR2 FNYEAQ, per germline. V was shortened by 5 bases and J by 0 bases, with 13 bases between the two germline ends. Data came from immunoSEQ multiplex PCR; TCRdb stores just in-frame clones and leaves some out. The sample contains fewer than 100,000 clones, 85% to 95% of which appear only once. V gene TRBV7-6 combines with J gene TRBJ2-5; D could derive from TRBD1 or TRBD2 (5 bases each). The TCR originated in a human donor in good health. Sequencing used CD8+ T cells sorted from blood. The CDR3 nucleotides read TGTGCCAGCAGCCATACGGGACGGCACCAAGAGACCCAGTACTTC. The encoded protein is CASSHTGRHQETQYF.